This entry features one TCR beta chain sequence. Its antigen remains unidentified. No base qualities exist here, and no much larger clone lies one base off it. From cysteine to phenylalanine, the CDR3 is 12 amino acids long. Here the CDR3 DNA is all that survives: 36 bases in frame from base 1. V and J are truncated by 0 bases and 10 bases respectively, leaving an intervening sequence of 7 bases. The germline V gene encodes CDR1 MNHEY and CDR2 SMNVEV (reference sequence). Collaborating institutions collected whole blood in K2EDTA tubes following their own protocols. For TCRbeta analysis, collaborators shipped samples in one of three forms: frozen whole blood, isolated PBMCs, or DNA extracted from either of those sample types. TCRbeta CDR3 regions were amplified from genomic DNA by means of the immunoSEQ Assay, a bias-controlled multiplex PCR. The paper's data handling went like this. The number of nucleated cells in each sample was estimated from the amplification of reference gene primers within the assay. Sequence reads were collapsed and filtered to measure the absolute abundance of every unique TCRbeta CDR3 rearrangement. For each sample, productive Simpson clonality was calculated as the square root of Simpson's diversity index across productive rearrangements. This is the immuneACCESS table as TCRdb keeps it, with only in-frame sequences that have V and J called. A part of the clones is gone; compared with another copy, unresolved V genes explain less than half, and the rest is unexplained. The V and J calls and the clone size are those of that table, but D and trimming were determined from the DNA. The sample includes fewer than 15,000 clones, with approximately 90% observed a single time. The ten largest clones represent 14% of the sample.

This sample stems from a study of blood T cell repertoires in COVID-19 (dated by TCRdb to about 2020). Study-level background: Samples covering the acute and convalescent phases of COVID-19 were provided by collaborators in the United States, Italy and Spain. The prospective study material was composed of cDNA or gDNA derived from T cells, B-cell-depleted T cells, or PBMCs. Deeply sampled blood TCRbeta repertoires from subjects exposed to, actively infected with, or recovered from COVID-19 were included in the dataset. The repertoires were made available in a free public database intended to serve as a resource for research on the immune response to SARS-CoV-2. The samples were drawn from two sources: the first 160 participants of the ongoing ImmuneRACE study, and over 1,000 subjects contributed by 6 global collaborators. Sample metadata almost always included a de-identified subject ID, COVID-19 status, age in years and sex. HLA class I and class II types, where available, came from metadata supplied by the sample provider rather than from assay-based typing.

Findings and caveats that apply to the study as a whole: The quantity of clinical and demographic metadata differed by source and by participant and was supplied without curation.

Specimen: peripheral blood. The rearranged segments are TRBV27 and TRBJ2-1; no D segment can be confidently identified. The sequence was collected from a human donor in a cohort sampled during active COVID-19. The CDR3 reads CASSLSGREQFF. The base sequence is TGTGCCAGCAGTTTATCGGGCAGAGAGCAGTTCTTC.